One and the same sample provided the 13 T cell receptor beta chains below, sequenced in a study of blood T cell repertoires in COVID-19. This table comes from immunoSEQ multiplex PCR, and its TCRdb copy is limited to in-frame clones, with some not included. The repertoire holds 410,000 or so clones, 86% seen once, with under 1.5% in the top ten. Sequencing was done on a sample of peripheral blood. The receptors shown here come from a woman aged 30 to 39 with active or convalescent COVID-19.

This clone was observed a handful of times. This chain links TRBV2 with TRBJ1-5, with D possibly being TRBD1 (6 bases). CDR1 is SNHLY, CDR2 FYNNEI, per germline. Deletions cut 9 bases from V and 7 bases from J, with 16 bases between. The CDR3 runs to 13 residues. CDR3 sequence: CASLGGVGQPQHF. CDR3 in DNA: TGTGCCAGTTTAGGGGGGGTCGGACAGCCCCAGCATTTT.

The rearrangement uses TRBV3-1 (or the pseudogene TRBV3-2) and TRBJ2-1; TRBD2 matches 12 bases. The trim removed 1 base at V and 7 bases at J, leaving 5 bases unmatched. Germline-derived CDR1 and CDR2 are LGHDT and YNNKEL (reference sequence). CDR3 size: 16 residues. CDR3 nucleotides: TGTGCCAGCAGCCAAGGTCTCCTAGCGGGGGGGAATGAGCAGTTCTTC. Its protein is CASSQGLLAGGNEQFF.

Written as DNA, the CDR3 is TGTGCCAGCAGCTTAGTAGCAACTAGCACAGATACGCAGTATTTT. Protein: CASSLVATSTDTQYF. V gene TRBV13 combines with J gene TRBJ2-3; no firm D call. Per germline, CDR1 PRHDT and CDR2 FYEKMQ (reference sequence). CDR3 length equals 15 residues. The V end was cut by 1 base, the J end by 0 bases, with 8 bases between.

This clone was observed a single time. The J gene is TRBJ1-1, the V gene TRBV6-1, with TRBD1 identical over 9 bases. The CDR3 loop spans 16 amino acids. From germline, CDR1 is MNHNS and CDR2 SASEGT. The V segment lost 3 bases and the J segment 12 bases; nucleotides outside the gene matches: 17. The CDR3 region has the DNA TGTGCCAGCAGTGATCCTGGTGCTGGACAGGGGTTGATCCCTTTCTTT. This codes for CASSDPGAGQGLIPFF.

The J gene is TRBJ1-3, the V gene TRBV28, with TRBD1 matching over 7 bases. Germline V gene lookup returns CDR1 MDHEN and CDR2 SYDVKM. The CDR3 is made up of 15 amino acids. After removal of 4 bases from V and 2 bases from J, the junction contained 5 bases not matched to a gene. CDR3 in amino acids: CASSSTGAPGNTIYF. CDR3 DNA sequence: TGTGCCAGCAGTTCAACAGGGGCCCCTGGAAACACCATATATTTT. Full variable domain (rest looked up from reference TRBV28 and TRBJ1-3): DVKVTQSSRYLVKRTGEKVFLECVQDMDHENMFWYRQDPGLGLRLIYFSYDVKMKEKGDIPEGYSVSREKKERFSLILESASTNQTSMYLCASSSTGAPGNTIYFGEGSWLTVV.

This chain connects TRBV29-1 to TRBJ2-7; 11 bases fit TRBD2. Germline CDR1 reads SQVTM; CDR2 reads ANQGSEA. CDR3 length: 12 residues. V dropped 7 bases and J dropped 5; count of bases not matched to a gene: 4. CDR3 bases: TGCAGCGCTGGGACTAGCGGACACGAGCAGTACTTC. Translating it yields CSAGTSGHEQYF.

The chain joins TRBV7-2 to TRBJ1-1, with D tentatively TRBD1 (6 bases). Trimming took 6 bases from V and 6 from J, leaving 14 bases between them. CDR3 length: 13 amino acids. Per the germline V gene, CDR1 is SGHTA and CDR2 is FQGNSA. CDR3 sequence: CASSTSGVAEAFF. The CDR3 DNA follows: TGTGCCAGCAGTACCTCAGGGGTAGCTGAAGCTTTCTTT. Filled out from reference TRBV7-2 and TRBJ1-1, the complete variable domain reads GAGVSQSPSNKVTEKGKDVELRCDPISGHTALYWYRQSLGQGLEFLIYFQGNSAPDKSGLPSDRFSAERTGGSVSTLTIQRTQQEDSAVYLCASSTSGVAEAFFGQGTRLTVV.

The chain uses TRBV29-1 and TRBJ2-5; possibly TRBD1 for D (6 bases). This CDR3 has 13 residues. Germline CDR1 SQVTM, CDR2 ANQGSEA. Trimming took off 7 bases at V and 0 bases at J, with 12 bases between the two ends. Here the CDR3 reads CSATDRYQETQYF. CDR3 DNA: TGCAGCGCGACCGACAGGTACCAAGAGACCCAGTACTTC.

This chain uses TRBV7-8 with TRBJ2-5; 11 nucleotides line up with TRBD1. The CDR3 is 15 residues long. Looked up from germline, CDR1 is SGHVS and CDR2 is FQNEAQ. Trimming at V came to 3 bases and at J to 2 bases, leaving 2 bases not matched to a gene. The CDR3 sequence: CASSLGDRGQETQYF. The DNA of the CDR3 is TGTGCCAGCAGCTTGGGGGACAGGGGGCAAGAGACCCAGTACTTC.

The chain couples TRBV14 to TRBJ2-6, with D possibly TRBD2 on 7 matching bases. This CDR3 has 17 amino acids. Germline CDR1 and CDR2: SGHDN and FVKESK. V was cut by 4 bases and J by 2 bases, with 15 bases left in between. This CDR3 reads CASSPATGGAGANVLTF. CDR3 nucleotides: TGTGCCAGCAGCCCAGCCACGGGGGGCGCTGGGGCCAACGTCCTGACTTTC.

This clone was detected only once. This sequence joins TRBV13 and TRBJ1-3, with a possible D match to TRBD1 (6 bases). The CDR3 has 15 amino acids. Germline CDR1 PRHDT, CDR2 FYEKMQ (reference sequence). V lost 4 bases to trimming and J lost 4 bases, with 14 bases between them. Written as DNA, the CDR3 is TGTGCCAGCAGCTCGGGCGCCAGGGGCGGAAACACCATATATTTT. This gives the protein CASSSGARGGNTIYF.

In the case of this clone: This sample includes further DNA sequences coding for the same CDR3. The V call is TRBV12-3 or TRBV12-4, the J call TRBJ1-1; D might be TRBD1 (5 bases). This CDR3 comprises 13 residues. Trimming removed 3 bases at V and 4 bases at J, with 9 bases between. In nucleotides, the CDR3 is TGTGCCAGCAGTTTGGGGGGTGGCACTGAAGCTTTCTTT. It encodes CASSLGGGTEAFF.

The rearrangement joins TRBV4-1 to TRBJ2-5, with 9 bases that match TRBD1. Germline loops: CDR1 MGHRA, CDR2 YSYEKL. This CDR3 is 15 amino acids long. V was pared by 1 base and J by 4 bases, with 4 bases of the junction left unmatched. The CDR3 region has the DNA TGCGCCAGCAGCCAAGGGGACAGGGTGGGAGAGACCCAGTACTTC. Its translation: CASSQGDRVGETQYF.